In its sample, the clone carrying this T cell receptor beta chain was seen a few times. Its antigen is unknown. Time point meaning: pre-treatment baseline. Patients had no prior systemic cancer treatment, immunosuppressants or other active cancers. This sample is drawn from a study of blood T cell dynamics during melanoma immunotherapy. On the study more broadly: First-line therapy was either pembrolizumab or nivolumab with ipilimumab for metastatic melanoma.

The CDR3 length is 15 residues. V lost 3 bases and J 3 bases, leaving 12 bases between the germline ends. Germline V gene sequence: CDR1 LNHNV, CDR2 YYDKDF (reference sequence). Findings and caveats of the study: cfDNA rearrangement score rose from T0 to W3 with disease control.

For every cfDNA sample, approximately 42 ng was loaded. Only in-frame clones appear in the TCRdb table, and some are missing; sequencing was by immunoSEQ multiplex PCR. The repertoire holds under 7,000 clones, with roughly 91% as singletons. This TCR derives from a human donor with melanoma. This specimen was cell-free DNA from blood, taken from a patient treated with checkpoint blockade. V and J are TRBV15 and TRBJ1-5; D might be TRBD1 (5 bases). CDR3 sequence reads: CATSRDRQYNQPQHF. The DNA for the CDR3 is TGTGCCACCAGCAGGGATCGACAGTACAATCAGCCCCAGCATTTT.